The 12 T cell receptor beta chains listed next were all sequenced from one sample in a study of blood T cell repertoires in COVID-19. The method was immunoSEQ multiplex PCR; TCRdb's version includes in-frame clones alone and lacks a portion of them. The top ten hold around 13% of the sample, which has tens of thousands of clones, about 91% seen once. The sequenced material came from peripheral blood. The receptors originated from a human donor with active COVID-19. The donor label of this sample is uncertain.

The V call is TRBV9, the J call TRBJ2-7; 8 bases map to TRBD2. After removal of 0 bases from V and 4 bases from J, the junction contained 3 bases not matched to a gene. Germline assignment: CDR1 SGDLS and CDR2 YYNGEE. The CDR3 has 14 amino acids. DNA of the CDR3: TGTGCCAGCAGCGTAGGGCCGGGGGGGTACGAGCAGTACTTC. As protein: CASSVGPGGYEQYF.

The J gene is TRBJ2-1, the V gene TRBV12-5, with TRBD1 matching over 7 bases. The ends lost 1 base at V and 9 bases at J; junction bases unmatched: 3. CDR1 is LGHNT, CDR2 FRNRAP, per germline. The CDR3 sequence is 13 residues long. The CDR3 region is CASGLEDRAEQFF. In DNA form, the CDR3 reads TGTGCTAGTGGTTTGGAAGACAGGGCTGAGCAGTTCTTC.

V and J are TRBV29-1 and TRBJ2-7, with 8 bases fitting TRBD2. From germline, CDR1 is SQVTM and CDR2 ANQGSEA. This CDR3 contains 15 residues. J gave up 6 bases and V 0 bases, and 10 bases lay outside the gene matches. This chain's CDR3 is CSVEDRAGGRGEQYF. For the CDR3, the DNA is TGCAGCGTTGAAGATCGGGCGGGAGGTCGGGGCGAGCAGTACTTC.

The sample holds one count of this clone. The DNA of the CDR3 is TGTGCCAGCAGCGCCCCGACTAGCGGGGAGCTGTTTTTT. It yields the protein CASSAPTSGELFF. This chain links TRBV9 with TRBJ2-2, with D tentatively TRBD2 (6 bases). The CDR3 runs 13 residues. Germline CDR1 is SGDLS and CDR2 is YYNGEE. V lost 3 bases to trimming and J lost 7 bases, with 10 bases between them.

This rearrangement joins TRBV24-1 to TRBJ2-7, with TRBD1 matching 7 bases. The germline V gene encodes CDR1 KGHDR and CDR2 SFDVKD. V lost 7 bases, J lost 3 bases, and 2 bases stayed unmatched. The CDR3 totals 12 residues. This CDR3 is CATRDRNYEQYF. DNA for the CDR3: TGTGCCACCAGGGACAGGAACTACGAGCAGTACTTC.

V usage is TRBV19 and J usage is TRBJ2-7; TRBD1 matches 7 bases. The V gene's germline CDR1 is LNHDA and CDR2 SQIVND (reference sequence). The V segment lost 5 bases and the J segment 2 bases; nucleotides outside the gene matches: 0. The CDR3 runs 12 residues. CDR3 region: CASSGTAYEQYF. The CDR3 bases are TGTGCCAGTAGTGGGACAGCCTACGAGCAGTACTTC.

This clone was seen a single time. The chain employs TRBV4-2 and TRBJ2-7, with a weak D call TRBD1 (6 bases). In germline, CDR1 is LGHNA, CDR2 YNFKEQ. V was pared by 1 base and J by 3 bases, with 10 bases between. The CDR3 is made up of 14 amino acids. The CDR3 reads CASSQGGPLYEQYF. As DNA, the CDR3 is TGTGCCAGCAGCCAAGGGGGGCCCCTCTACGAGCAGTACTTC.

The chain is built from TRBV9 and TRBJ2-1; weak D call: TRBD1 (6 bases). CDR3 size: 15 residues. Trimming cost V 4 bases and J 0 bases, with 11 bases left between them. Germline CDR1 reads SGDLS; CDR2 reads YYNGEE. The CDR3 protein is CASSSQGSSYNEQFF. The CDR3 nucleotides read TGTGCCAGCAGCTCCCAGGGGAGCTCCTACAATGAGCAGTTCTTC.

The rearrangement joins TRBV21-1 to TRBJ2-7; whether TRBD1, the table's D call, matches the DNA was not checked. TRBV21-1 is described as a pseudogene. This CDR3 is 14 amino acids long. In nucleotides, the CDR3 is TGTGCCAGCAGACCCGGGACAACAGAATACGAGCAGTACTTC. As protein: CASRPGTTEYEQYF.

The rearrangement joins TRBV14 to TRBJ2-3; 13 bases match TRBD2. Germline CDR1 and CDR2: SGHDN and FVKESK. The V gene end was trimmed by 1 base and the J gene end by 3 bases; junction bases not matched to a gene: 4. The CDR3 consists of 17 residues. The chain's CDR3 is CASSQGRTSGRTDTQYF. Written as DNA, the CDR3 is TGTGCCAGCAGCCAAGGCAGGACTAGCGGGAGAACAGATACGCAGTATTTT. The full variable domain, in which reference TRBV14 and TRBJ2-3 provide the parts outside the CDR3, is EAGVTQFPSHSVIEKGQTVTLRCDPISGHDNLYWYRRVMGKEIKFLLHFVKESKQDESGMPNNRFLAERTGGTYSTLKVQPAELEDSGVYFCASSQGRTSGRTDTQYFGPGTRLTVL.

The chain has TRBV19 and TRBJ2-3, with D maybe TRBD1 (6 bases). CDR3 length equals 14 residues. From germline, CDR1 is LNHDA and CDR2 SQIVND (reference sequence). With 3 bases removed from V and 2 bases from J, the gap between germline ends came to 9 bases. As DNA, the CDR3 is TGTGCCAGTAGTATCCGGGACAACACAGATACGCAGTATTTT. Amino acid sequence: CASSIRDNTDTQYF.

This clone has only one observation. The chain combines TRBV19 with TRBJ2-2, with 10 nucleotides matching TRBD2. This CDR3 is 16 amino acids long. V was clipped by 2 bases and J by 8 bases; unmatched bases: 8. Germline lookup yields CDR1 LNHDA and CDR2 SQIVND (reference sequence). The CDR3 here is CASSILGLADWGELFF. DNA of the CDR3: TGTGCCAGTAGTATACTAGGACTAGCGGACTGGGGGGAGCTGTTTTTT.